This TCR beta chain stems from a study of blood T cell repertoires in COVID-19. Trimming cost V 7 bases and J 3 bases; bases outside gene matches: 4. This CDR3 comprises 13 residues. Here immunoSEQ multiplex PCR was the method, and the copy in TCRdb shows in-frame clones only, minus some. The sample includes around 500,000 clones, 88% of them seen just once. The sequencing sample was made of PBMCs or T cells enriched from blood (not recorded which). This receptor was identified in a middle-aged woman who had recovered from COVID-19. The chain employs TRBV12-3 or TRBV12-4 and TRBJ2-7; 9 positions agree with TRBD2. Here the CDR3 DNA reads TGTGCCAGCATGTTTAGCGGGGGCTACGAGCAGTACTTC. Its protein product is CASMFSGGYEQYF.